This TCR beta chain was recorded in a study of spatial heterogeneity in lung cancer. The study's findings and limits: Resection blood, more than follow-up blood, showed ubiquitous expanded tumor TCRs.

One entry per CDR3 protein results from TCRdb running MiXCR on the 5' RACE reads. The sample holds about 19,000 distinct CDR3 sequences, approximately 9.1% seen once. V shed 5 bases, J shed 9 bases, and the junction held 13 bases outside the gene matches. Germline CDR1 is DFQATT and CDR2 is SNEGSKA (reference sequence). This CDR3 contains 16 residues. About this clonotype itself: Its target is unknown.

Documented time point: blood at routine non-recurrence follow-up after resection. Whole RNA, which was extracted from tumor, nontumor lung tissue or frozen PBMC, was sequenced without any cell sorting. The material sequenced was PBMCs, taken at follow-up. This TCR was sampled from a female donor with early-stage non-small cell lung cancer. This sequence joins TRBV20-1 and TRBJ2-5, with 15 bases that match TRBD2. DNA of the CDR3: TGCAGTGCTCCGGGACTAGCGGGGGGCCGGCCCGGGGCCCAGTACTTC. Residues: CSAPGLAGGRPGAQYF.